The 18 T cell receptor beta chains presented below share a single source sample, sequenced in a study of blood T cell repertoires in COVID-19. Libraries were prepared by immunoSEQ multiplex PCR; TCRdb keeps only in-frame clonotypes and omits some of them. The sample carries 75,000 to 100,000 clones, around 80% recorded once. Sequencing was done on a sample of peripheral blood. The receptors were sampled from an elderly woman with acute or convalescent COVID-19.

This clone was counted a single time. The chain links TRBV5-1 to TRBJ1-2; the D gene is possibly TRBD1 (5 bases). Germline CDR1 and CDR2: SGHRS and YFSETQ. CDR3 length: 14 residues. Trimming left V 1 base short and J 3 bases short, with 10 bases between. CDR3 nucleotide sequence: TGCGCCAGCAGCTTGAAAGGGGCGGACTATGGCTACACCTTC. Protein sequence: CASSLKGADYGYTF. The whole variable domain, filled in from reference TRBV5-1 and TRBJ1-2, reads KAGVTQTPRYLIKTRGQQVTLSCSPISGHRSVSWYQQTPGQGLQFLFEYFSETQRNKGNFPGRFSGRQFSNSRSEMNVSTLELGDSALYLCASSLKGADYGYTFGSGTRLTVV.

The rearrangement joins TRBV5-6 to TRBJ2-7, with D possibly matching TRBD2 (6 bases). This CDR3 comprises 13 residues. The germline V gene encodes CDR1 SGHDT and CDR2 YYEEEE. The V end lost 4 bases, the J end lost 5 bases, and 13 bases lay between the germline ends. The chain's CDR3 is CASSPGGSNEQYF. The CDR3 DNA reads TGTGCCAGCAGCCCCGGAGGGTCCAACGAGCAGTACTTC.

The V call is TRBV2, the J call TRBJ2-2; D gene ambiguous. V shed 4 bases and J shed 1 base, with 10 bases lying between them. This CDR3 contains 15 residues. Germline V gene sequence: CDR1 SNHLY, CDR2 FYNNEI. CDR3 bases: TGTGCCAGCAGTGTACGAGGAAGGAACACCGGGGAGCTGTTTTTT. Its translation: CASSVRGRNTGELFF.

The genes are TRBV6-1 and TRBJ1-4; D might be TRBD1 (6 bases). The V end lost 6 bases, the J end lost 8 bases, and 19 bases lay between the germline ends. This CDR3 is 15 amino acids long. Germline CDR1 and CDR2: MNHNS and SASEGT. This CDR3 reads CASRLPGGGGEKLFF. CDR3 DNA sequence: TGTGCCAGCAGACTACCTGGGGGAGGGGGGGAAAAACTGTTTTTT.

CDR3 nucleotides: TGCAGCGCGGGACACCAGGAGCAGTACTTC. Its translation: CSAGHQEQYF. The V gene is TRBV29-1, the J gene TRBJ2-7; the D gene is possibly TRBD1 (6 bases). V lost 7 bases to trimming and J lost 7 bases, with 11 bases between them. The germline gives CDR1 SQVTM, CDR2 ANQGSEA. CDR3 length: 10 residues.

The chain joins TRBV18 to TRBJ2-7; maybe TRBD2 (5 bases). Germline lookup yields CDR1 KGHSH and CDR2 LQKENI. Trimming removed 4 bases at V and 3 bases at J, with 7 bases between. The CDR3 consists of 12 residues. In DNA, the CDR3 is TGTGCCAGCTCACTTACTAGCTACGAGCAGTACTTC. Its translation is CASSLTSYEQYF. Variable domain in full (rest from reference TRBV18 and TRBJ2-7): NAGVMQNPRHLVRRRGQEARLRCSPMKGHSHVYWYRQLPEEGLKFMVYLQKENIIDESGMPKERFSAEFPKEGPSILRIQQVVRGDSAAYFCASSLTSYEQYFGPGTRLTVT.

This clone was observed a handful of times. The chain employs TRBV5-1 and TRBJ1-5; TRBD1 matches 7 bases. This CDR3 has 13 amino acids. In germline, CDR1 is SGHRS, CDR2 YFSETQ. The junction had 2 bases not matched to a gene; V was cut back by 2 bases and J by 6 bases. This CDR3 reads CASSLEGAQPQHF. The CDR3 DNA reads as TGCGCCAGCAGCTTAGAGGGGGCTCAGCCCCAGCATTTT. The full variable domain, rest sourced from reference TRBV5-1 and TRBJ1-5, is KAGVTQTPRYLIKTRGQQVTLSCSPISGHRSVSWYQQTPGQGLQFLFEYFSETQRNKGNFPGRFSGRQFSNSRSEMNVSTLELGDSALYLCASSLEGAQPQHFGDGTRLSIL.

This rearrangement joins TRBV5-4 to TRBJ2-7, with D possibly TRBD2 on 6 matching bases. The CDR3 is 14 residues long. Trimming cost V 1 base and J 5 bases, with 13 bases left between them. CDR1 SGHNT and CDR2 YYREEE come from the germline V gene (reference sequence). The CDR3 region has the DNA TGTGCCAGCAGCTTGATGGGGACTTCGGACGAGCAGTACTTC. As protein: CASSLMGTSDEQYF.

The chain links TRBV29-1 to TRBJ2-7, with TRBD1 matching 12 bases. V gave up 3 bases and J gave up 4 bases; unmatched junction bases: 4. CDR3 length equals 14 residues. Per the germline V gene, CDR1 is SQVTM and CDR2 is ANQGSEA. The CDR3 here is CSVEEGQGAYEQYF. In nucleotides, the CDR3 is TGCAGCGTTGAGGAGGGACAGGGGGCTTACGAGCAGTACTTC.

The chain carries TRBV5-5 and TRBJ2-2, with D possibly being TRBD1 (5 bases). The CDR3 loop spans 15 amino acids. The V end was cut by 0 bases, the J end by 6 bases, with 12 bases between. The germline V gene has CDR1 SGHKS and CDR2 YYEKEE (reference sequence). The CDR3 is CASSLGQGGAGELFF. In DNA form, the CDR3 reads TGTGCCAGCAGCTTGGGCCAGGGTGGGGCCGGGGAGCTGTTTTTT.

This clone was recorded at least ten times. The CDR3 region has the DNA TGCGCCAGCAGCCAAGATAGACAGGTAGGGCAGCCCCAGCATTTT. Protein sequence: CASSQDRQVGQPQHF. This chain links TRBV4-3 with TRBJ1-5, with D possibly TRBD1 on 6 matching bases. CDR1 LGHNA and CDR2 YSLEER come from the germline V gene. Trimming took 0 bases from V and 7 from J, leaving 13 bases between them. The CDR3 extends over 15 amino acids.

This rearrangement joins TRBV5-4 to TRBJ1-2, with D possibly being TRBD1 (5 bases). Germline lookup yields CDR1 SGHNT and CDR2 YYREEE (reference sequence). This CDR3 has 12 amino acids. V dropped 4 bases and J dropped 4 bases, with 8 bases sitting between them. CDR3 sequence: CASSIDSYGYTF. Here the CDR3 DNA reads TGTGCCAGCAGCATTGACAGCTATGGCTACACCTTC. Using reference TRBV5-4 and TRBJ1-2 for the parts outside the CDR3, the full variable domain is ETGVTQSPTHLIKTRGQQVTLRCSSQSGHNTVSWYQQALGQGPQFIFQYYREEENGRGNFPPRFSGLQFPNYSSELNVNALELDDSALYLCASSIDSYGYTFGSGTRLTVV.

V and J are TRBV5-4 and TRBJ2-1; D gene uncertain. This CDR3 has 16 residues. Germline V gives CDR1 SGHNT, CDR2 YYREEE (reference sequence). Trimming removed 0 bases from V and 0 bases from J, with 10 bases in between. CDR3 coding DNA: TGTGCCAGCAGCTTGGATGTCGGTCTCTCCTACAATGAGCAGTTCTTC. It codes for CASSLDVGLSYNEQFF.

The chain links TRBV24-1 to TRBJ2-1, with TRBD1 matching 10 bases. The CDR3 spans 15 residues. With 5 bases clipped from V and 1 base from J, the junction kept 1 base outside the gene matches. Germline-derived CDR1 and CDR2 are KGHDR and SFDVKD. CDR3 sequence: CATSGGQGSYNEQFF. The CDR3 DNA is TGTGCCACCAGTGGGGGACAGGGGTCCTACAATGAGCAGTTCTTC.

This clone showed up just once. The V call is TRBV11-2, the J call TRBJ1-6; no clear D gene. The CDR3 is 14 amino acids. Germline V lookup: CDR1 SGHAT, CDR2 FQNNGV. V lost 2 bases, J lost 6 bases, and 8 bases lay in between. CDR3 coding DNA: TGTGCCAGCAGCTTACTGGCCCTTAATTCACCCCTCCACTTT. Protein: CASSLLALNSPLHF.

J is TRBJ2-3 and V is TRBV3-1 (or the pseudogene TRBV3-2), with D possibly being TRBD1 (5 bases). The CDR3 consists of 15 residues. The V gene lost 1 base and the J gene lost 9 bases, with 17 bases spanning the gap. The V gene's germline CDR1 is LGHDT and CDR2 YNNKEL (reference sequence). The CDR3: CASSQGGRLPKTQYF. The DNA for the CDR3 is TGTGCCAGCAGCCAAGGGGGCAGACTTCCGAAAACGCAGTATTTT.

The chain combines TRBV6-5 with TRBJ2-7; 10 bases map to TRBD2. CDR3 length: 14 residues. Germline assignment: CDR1 MNHEY and CDR2 SVGAGI. With V trimmed by 7 bases and J by 3 bases, 6 bases remained unmatched. The DNA for the CDR3 is TGTGCCAGCAAGCCGGGACTAGCGAGCTACGAGCAGTACTTC. It is translated as CASKPGLASYEQYF.

This clone has more than one count but fewer than ten. This sequence joins TRBV5-6 and TRBJ1-2, with a tentative D call TRBD1 (6 bases). V lost 9 bases and J lost 3, with 15 bases in between. The V gene's germline CDR1 is SGHDT and CDR2 YYEEEE. CDR3 size: 13 residues. The CDR3 DNA reads as TGTGCCATGGGGGCCTTTGGGGACTATGGCTACACCTTC. Amino acid sequence: CAMGAFGDYGYTF.